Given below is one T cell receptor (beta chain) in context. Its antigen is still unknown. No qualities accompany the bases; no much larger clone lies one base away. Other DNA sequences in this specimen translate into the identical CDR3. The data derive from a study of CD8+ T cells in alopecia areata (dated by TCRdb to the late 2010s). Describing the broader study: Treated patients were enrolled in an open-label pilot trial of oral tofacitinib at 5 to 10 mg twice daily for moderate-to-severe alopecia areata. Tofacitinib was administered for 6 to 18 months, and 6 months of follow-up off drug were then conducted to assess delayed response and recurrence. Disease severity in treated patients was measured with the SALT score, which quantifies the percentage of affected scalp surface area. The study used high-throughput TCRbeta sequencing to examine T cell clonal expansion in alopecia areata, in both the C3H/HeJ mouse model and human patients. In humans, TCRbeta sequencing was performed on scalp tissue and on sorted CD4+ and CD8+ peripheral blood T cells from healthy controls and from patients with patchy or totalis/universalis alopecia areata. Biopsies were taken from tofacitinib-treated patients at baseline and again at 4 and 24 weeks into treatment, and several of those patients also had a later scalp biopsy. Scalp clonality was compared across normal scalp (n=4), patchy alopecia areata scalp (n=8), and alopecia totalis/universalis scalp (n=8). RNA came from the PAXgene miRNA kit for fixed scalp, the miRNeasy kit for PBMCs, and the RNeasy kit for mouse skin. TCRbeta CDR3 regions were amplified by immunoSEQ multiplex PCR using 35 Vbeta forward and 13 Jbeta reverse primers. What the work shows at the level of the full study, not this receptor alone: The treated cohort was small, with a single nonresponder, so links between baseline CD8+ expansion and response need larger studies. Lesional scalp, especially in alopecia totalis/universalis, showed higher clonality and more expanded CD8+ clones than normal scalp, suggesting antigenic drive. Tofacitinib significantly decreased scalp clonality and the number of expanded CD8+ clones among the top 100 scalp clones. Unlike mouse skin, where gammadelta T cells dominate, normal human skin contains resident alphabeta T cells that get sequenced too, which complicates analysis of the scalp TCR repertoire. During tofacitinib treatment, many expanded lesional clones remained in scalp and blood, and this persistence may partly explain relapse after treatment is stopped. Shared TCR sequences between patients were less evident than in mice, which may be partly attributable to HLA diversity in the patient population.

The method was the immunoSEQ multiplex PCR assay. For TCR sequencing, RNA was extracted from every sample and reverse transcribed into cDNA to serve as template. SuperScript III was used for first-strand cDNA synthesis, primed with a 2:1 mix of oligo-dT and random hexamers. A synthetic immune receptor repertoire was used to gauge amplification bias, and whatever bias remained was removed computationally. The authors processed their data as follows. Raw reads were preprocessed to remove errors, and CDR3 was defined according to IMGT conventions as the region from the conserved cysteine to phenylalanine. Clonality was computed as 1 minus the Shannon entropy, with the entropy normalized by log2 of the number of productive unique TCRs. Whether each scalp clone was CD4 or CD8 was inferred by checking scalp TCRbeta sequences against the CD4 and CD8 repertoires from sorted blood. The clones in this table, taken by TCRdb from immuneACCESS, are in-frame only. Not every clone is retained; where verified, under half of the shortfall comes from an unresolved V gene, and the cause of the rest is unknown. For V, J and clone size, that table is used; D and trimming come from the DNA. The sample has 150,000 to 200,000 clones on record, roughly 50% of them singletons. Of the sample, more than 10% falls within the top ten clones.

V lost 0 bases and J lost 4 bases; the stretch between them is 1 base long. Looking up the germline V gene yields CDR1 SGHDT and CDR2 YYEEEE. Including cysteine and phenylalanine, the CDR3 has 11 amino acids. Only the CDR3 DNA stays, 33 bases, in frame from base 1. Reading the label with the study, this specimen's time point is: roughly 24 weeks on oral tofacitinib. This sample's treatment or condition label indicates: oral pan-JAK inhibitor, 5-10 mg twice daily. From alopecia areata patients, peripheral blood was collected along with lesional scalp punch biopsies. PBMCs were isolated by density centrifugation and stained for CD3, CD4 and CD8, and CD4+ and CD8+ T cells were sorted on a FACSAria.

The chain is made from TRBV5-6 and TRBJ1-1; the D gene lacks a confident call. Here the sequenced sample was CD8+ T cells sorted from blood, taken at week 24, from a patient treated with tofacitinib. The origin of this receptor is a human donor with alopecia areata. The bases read TGTGCCAGCAGCTTGGGCACTGAAGCTTTCTTT. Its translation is CASSLGTEAFF.